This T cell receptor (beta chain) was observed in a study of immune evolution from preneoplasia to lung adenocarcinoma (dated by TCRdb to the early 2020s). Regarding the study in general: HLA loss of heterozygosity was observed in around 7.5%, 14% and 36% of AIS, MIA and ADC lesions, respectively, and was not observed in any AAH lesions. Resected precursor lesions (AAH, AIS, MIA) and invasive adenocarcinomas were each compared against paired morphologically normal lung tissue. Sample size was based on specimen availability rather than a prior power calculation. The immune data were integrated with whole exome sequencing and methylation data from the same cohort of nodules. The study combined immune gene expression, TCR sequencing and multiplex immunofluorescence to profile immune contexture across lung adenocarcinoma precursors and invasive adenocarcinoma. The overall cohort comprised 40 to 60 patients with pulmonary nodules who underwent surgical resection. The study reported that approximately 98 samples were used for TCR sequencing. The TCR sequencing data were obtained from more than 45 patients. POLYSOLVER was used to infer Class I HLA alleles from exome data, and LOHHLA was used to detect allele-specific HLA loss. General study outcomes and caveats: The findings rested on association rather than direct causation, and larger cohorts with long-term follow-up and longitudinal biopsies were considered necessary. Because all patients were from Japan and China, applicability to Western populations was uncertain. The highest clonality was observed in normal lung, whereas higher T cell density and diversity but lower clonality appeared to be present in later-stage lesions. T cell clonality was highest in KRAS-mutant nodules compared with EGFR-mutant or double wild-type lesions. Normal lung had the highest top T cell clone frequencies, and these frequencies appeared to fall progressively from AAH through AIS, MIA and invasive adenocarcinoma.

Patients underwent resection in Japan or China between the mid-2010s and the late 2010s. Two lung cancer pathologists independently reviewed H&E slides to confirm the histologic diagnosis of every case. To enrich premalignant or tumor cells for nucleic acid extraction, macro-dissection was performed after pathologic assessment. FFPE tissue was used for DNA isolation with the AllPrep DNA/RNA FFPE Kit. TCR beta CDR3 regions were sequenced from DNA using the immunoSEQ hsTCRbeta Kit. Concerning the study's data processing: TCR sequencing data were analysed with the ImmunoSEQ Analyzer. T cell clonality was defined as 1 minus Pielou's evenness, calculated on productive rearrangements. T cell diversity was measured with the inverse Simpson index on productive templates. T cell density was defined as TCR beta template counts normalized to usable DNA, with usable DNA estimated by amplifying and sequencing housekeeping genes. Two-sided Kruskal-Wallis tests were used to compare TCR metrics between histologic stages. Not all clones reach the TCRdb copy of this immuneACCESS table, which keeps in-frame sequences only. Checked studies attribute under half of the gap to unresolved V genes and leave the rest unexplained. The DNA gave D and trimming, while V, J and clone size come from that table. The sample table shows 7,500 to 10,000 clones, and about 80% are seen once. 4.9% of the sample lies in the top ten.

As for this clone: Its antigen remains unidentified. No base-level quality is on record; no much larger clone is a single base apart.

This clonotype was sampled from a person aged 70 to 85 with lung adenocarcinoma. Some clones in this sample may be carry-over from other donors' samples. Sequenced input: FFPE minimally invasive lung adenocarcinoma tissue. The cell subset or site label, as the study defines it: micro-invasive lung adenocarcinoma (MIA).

CDR3 protein: CASSLAGALVRAFF. The bases read TGTGCCAGTAGTCTCGCCGGGGCCCTCGTACGAGCTTTCTTT. The chain uses TRBV19 and TRBJ1-1; the D segment could be TRBD1, given 5 matching bases. From a lookup of the germline V gene (reference sequence), CDR1 and CDR2 are LNHDA and SQIVND. The CDR3 sequence holds 14 residues, the cysteine and phenylalanine included. Just the 42-base CDR3 DNA is kept, in frame starting at base 1. V is reduced by 5 bases and J by 10 bases, leaving a spacing of 20 bases between them.